A selection of T cell receptor beta chains follows, all from one sample in a study of cytomegalovirus exposure and HLA in healthy donors. Sequencing used immunoSEQ multiplex PCR; TCRdb keeps in-frame clones, though not all of them. The table has about 170,000 clones, 80% to 90% seen once. Material: PBMCs. Source of these receptors: a woman aged 18-29 years in good health and CMV-seronegative. CDR3s include the opening cysteine and the closing phenylalanine or tryptophan. Fields, in order: V gene, J gene, D gene, clone size, CDR3 protein, CDR3 DNA. The D gene is left open where the match is weak. Clone size appears in some rows only: once, few, many, or a class for an expanded clone.

V: TRBV23-1
J: TRBJ1-1
D: TRBD1
size: .
CDR3: CASSQLVGQGAWNTEAFF
DNA: TGCGCCAGCAGTCAATTGGTGGGACAGGGGGCTTGGAACACTGAAGCTTTCTTT

V: TRBV5-4
J: TRBJ2-1
D: TRBD2
size: .
CDR3: CASSTPSGDSYNEQFF
DNA: TGTGCCAGCAGCACCCCTAGCGGGGACTCCTACAATGAGCAGTTCTTC

V: TRBV7-3
J: TRBJ2-3
D: .
size: .
CDR3: CASSLSSTDTQYF
DNA: TGTGCCAGCAGCTTATCTTCCACAGATACGCAGTATTTT

V: TRBV7-6
J: TRBJ1-1
D: .
size: .
CDR3: CASSSTAPNTEAFF
DNA: TGTGCCAGCAGCTCGACAGCCCCGAACACTGAAGCTTTCTTT

V: TRBV7-2
J: TRBJ2-7
D: TRBD1
size: .
CDR3: CASSRTGLGEQYF
DNA: TGTGCCAGCAGCCGGACAGGGCTTGGCGAGCAGTACTTC

V: TRBV2
J: TRBJ2-7
D: TRBD2
size: .
CDR3: CASVNSGRSYEQYF
DNA: TGTGCCAGCGTGAATAGCGGGCGCTCCTACGAGCAGTACTTC

V: TRBV30
J: TRBJ1-6
D: TRBD1
size: .
CDR3: CAWSTRTGWSRPLHF
DNA: TGTGCCTGGAGCACTCGGACAGGGTGGAGTAGACCCCTCCACTTT

V: TRBV7-9
J: TRBJ1-5
D: .
size: once
CDR3: CASSFLSSNQPQHF
DNA: TGTGCCAGCAGCTTCCTCTCTAGCAATCAGCCCCAGCATTTT

V: TRBV4-2
J: TRBJ2-3
D: TRBD2
size: .
CDR3: CASSQVSSGRGTDTQYF
DNA: TGTGCCAGCAGCCAAGTGTCTAGCGGGAGAGGCACAGATACGCAGTATTTT

V: TRBV29-1
J: TRBJ1-2
D: .
size: .
CDR3: CSVEGREGGYTF
DNA: TGCAGCGTTGAGGGCAGGGAGGGCGGCTACACCTTC

V: TRBV6-5
J: TRBJ2-7
D: TRBD2
size: .
CDR3: CASSRLAGVSEQYF
DNA: TGTGCCAGCAGCCGACTAGCGGGAGTTAGCGAGCAGTACTTC

V: TRBV7-6
J: TRBJ2-7
D: .
size: .
CDR3: CASSSSGSYEQYF
DNA: TGTGCCAGCAGCTCGAGTGGCTCCTACGAGCAGTACTTC

V: TRBV27
J: TRBJ2-1
D: TRBD1
size: .
CDR3: CATGQPLSYNEQFF
DNA: TGTGCCACGGGACAGCCTCTCTCCTACAATGAGCAGTTCTTC

V: TRBV20-1
J: TRBJ1-1
D: .
size: .
CDR3: CSARAQGKAFF
DNA: TGCAGTGCTAGAGCGCAGGGGAAAGCTTTCTTT

V: TRBV30
J: TRBJ1-1
D: .
size: .
CDR3: CAWKGGGISEAFF
DNA: TGTGCCTGGAAGGGAGGGGGGATATCTGAAGCTTTCTTT

V: TRBV11-2
J: TRBJ2-4
D: TRBD2
size: few
CDR3: CASSPGGWRDTGNIQYF
DNA: TGTGCCAGCAGCCCCGGGGGGTGGCGGGATACCGGAAACATTCAGTACTTC

V: TRBV27
J: TRBJ1-1
D: TRBD1
size: .
CDR3: CASSYRGPNTEAFF
DNA: TGTGCCAGCTCTTATAGGGGGCCAAACACTGAAGCTTTCTTT

V: TRBV2
J: TRBJ2-3
D: .
size: .
CDR3: CASSDVVSSDTQYF
DNA: TGTGCCAGCAGTGATGTCGTTAGTTCAGATACGCAGTATTTT

V: TRBV13
J: TRBJ2-2
D: TRBD2
size: .
CDR3: CASSLAPGTSGSPNAGELFF
DNA: TGTGCCAGCAGCTTAGCGCCCGGTACTAGCGGGAGCCCTAACGCCGGGGAGCTGTTTTTT

V: TRBV25-1
J: TRBJ1-1
D: .
size: .
CDR3: CASRHRGSMNTEAFF
DNA: TGTGCCAGCAGACATCGTGGTTCGATGAACACTGAAGCTTTCTTT

V: TRBV6-5
J: TRBJ1-1
D: TRBD1
size: .
CDR3: CASSPGTGGIVFF
DNA: TGTGCCAGCAGCCCTGGGACAGGGGGAATCGTTTTCTTT

V: TRBV11-1
J: TRBJ2-7
D: .
size: .
CDR3: CASSPLGGSYEQYF
DNA: TGTGCCAGCAGCCCCCTGGGGGGCTCCTACGAGCAGTACTTC

V: TRBV5-5
J: TRBJ1-6
D: TRBD1
size: .
CDR3: CASSNPNRGIGDSPLHF
DNA: TGTGCCAGCAGCAACCCGAACAGGGGAATTGGTGATTCACCCCTCCACTTT

V: TRBV14
J: TRBJ2-7
D: .
size: once
CDR3: CASSPGAVQPYEQYF
DNA: TGTGCCAGCAGCCCCGGAGCGGTACAACCTTACGAGCAGTACTTC

V: TRBV28
J: TRBJ1-2
D: TRBD1
size: once
CDR3: CASSSSGTEMNYGYTF
DNA: TGTGCCAGCAGTTCGTCCGGGACAGAAATGAACTATGGCTACACCTTC